Presented here are 3 T cell receptor beta chains from one specimen sequenced in a study of monozygotic twins with inflammatory bowel disease (dated by TCRdb to between 2018 and 2021). Receptor amplification or capture employed 5' RACE. Instrument used: Illumina HiSeq 2500. One entry per CDR3 protein sequence results from the TCRdb reprocessing of the reads, with DNA left out. The sample table includes approximately 330,000 distinct CDR3 sequences. 2% to 2.5% of the sample goes to the ten largest clones. The specimen was blood. The receptors come from a human donor with ulcerative colitis or Crohn's disease, or a healthy co-twin of an affected twin (not recorded which).

The CDR3 spells CASSLVDTGELFF. This chain joins TRBV7-9 and TRBJ2-2. The CDR3 contains 13 residues. Germline CDR1 SEHNR, CDR2 FQNEAQ (reference sequence).

V is TRBV4-1 and J is TRBJ2-3; TCRdb selects TRBD1, and the lack of DNA leaves this call unchecked. Germline V gives CDR1 MGHRA, CDR2 YSYEKL. The CDR3 is made up of 16 amino acids. The CDR3 region is CASSRPWGGVSDTQYF.

The chain has TRBV7-2 and TRBJ2-5; TCRdb proposes TRBD1, but this gene call is untestable without DNA. Germline assignment: CDR1 SGHTA and CDR2 FQGNSA. The CDR3 extends over 14 amino acids. CDR3 region: CASSLSGKRETQYF. The entire variable domain, with the rest obtained from reference TRBV7-2 and TRBJ2-5, is as follows: GAGVSQSPSNKVTEKGKDVELRCDPISGHTALYWYRQSLGQGLEFLIYFQGNSAPDKSGLPSDRFSAERTGGSVSTLTIQRTQQEDSAVYLCASSLSGKRETQYFGPGTRLLVL.